This T cell receptor beta chain was documented in a study of circulating tumor DNA in untreated peripheral T-cell lymphoma. CDR1 SGHDN and CDR2 FVKESK come from the germline V gene. The ends were cut back, 4 bases at V and 9 bases at J, with 19 bases in the middle. The CDR3 sequence is 16 residues long. Sequencing used immunoSEQ multiplex PCR; TCRdb keeps in-frame clones, though not all of them. The sample lists 2,600 or so clones, around 80% occurring once. The rearrangement joins TRBV14 to TRBJ1-6; a weak D match, TRBD1 (5 bases). The TCR originated in a human donor with peripheral T-cell lymphoma. The sample consisted of tumor tissue. Here the CDR3 reads CASSRAGGGLSSPLHF. The CDR3 coding sequence is TGTGCCAGCAGCCGCGCCGGGGGTGGTCTGAGTTCACCCCTCCACTTT.